This section outlines one TCR beta chain sequence together with its context. The sample originates from a study of blood T cell repertoires in COVID-19. Study information: COVID-19 samples from acute and convalescent phases originated in the United States, Italy and Spain. Nucleic acid was either cDNA or gDNA, and it came from T cells, B-cell-depleted T cells, or PBMCs.

Source study methods: The authors estimated nucleated cell counts from reference gene primer amplification. Here immunoSEQ multiplex PCR was the method, and the copy in TCRdb shows in-frame clones only, minus some. D and trimming were read from the DNA, whereas the V and J calls and clone size are those reported in that table. This repertoire shows some 270,000 clones, approximately 86% found once; its top ten account for around 9%. V lost 3 bases, J lost 4 bases, and 6 bases stayed unmatched. The length of the CDR3 is 14 residues. Germline CDR1 reads SGDLS; CDR2 reads YYNGEE. The origin of this receptor is a man in his forties with active or convalescent COVID-19. This sequence joins TRBV9 and TRBJ2-5; TRBD1 aligns across 7 bases. Source material: peripheral blood. CDR3 DNA: TGTGCCAGCAGCGGAGGGGGCGCGGGAGAGACCCAGTACTTC. Translation gives CASSGGGAGETQYF.